This entry features one T cell receptor (beta chain) sequence. Its target is not known. Other nucleotide sequences from this sample produce the same CDR3. Data came from immunoSEQ multiplex PCR; TCRdb stores just in-frame clones and leaves some out. The top ten hold about 4.5% of the sample, which has more than 50,000 clones, about 80% seen once. The sample belongs to a study of PD-L1 blockade in urothelial cancer. Study as a whole: In the mid-2010s, patients got going on atezolizumab, taking 1,200 mg intravenously every 3 weeks. About 90% of the roughly 29 patients were men who had bladder-origin urothelial cancer.

Findings of the study overall: Better survival was predicted when blood TCR clonality before treatment fell below the median.

Each patient gave between 1 and 8 samples of peripheral blood mononuclear cells, which were collected pretreatment and during treatment. Trimming removed 0 bases at V and 1 base at J, with 9 bases between. This CDR3 region has 15 residues. The V gene's germline CDR1 is SGHDT and CDR2 YYEEEE. Sequencing was performed on PBMCs, taken around atezolizumab (anti-PD-L1) treatment. This clonotype was obtained from a man between 70 and 80 years old with urothelial cancer. This chain connects TRBV5-6 to TRBJ2-3; D might be TRBD2 (6 bases). CDR3 DNA: TGTGCCAGCAGCTTGGGGGGCGGGGGCACAGATACGCAGTATTTT. It is translated as CASSLGGGGTDTQYF.